This T cell receptor (beta chain) comes out of a study of regulatory T cells in long-lasting Graves disease. On this clonotype: The antigen remains undetermined.

Study-wide results and caveats: Persistent Graves' disease cases displayed lower TCR diversity than newly diagnosed ones.

V shed 3 bases and J shed 0 bases, with 12 bases lying between them. The germline gives CDR1 SNHLY, CDR2 FYNNEI. The CDR3 consists of 15 residues. Time point reported: newly diagnosed GD, antithyroid drugs for less than 3 months. PBMC-derived RNA was used for the TCR library. A peripheral blood sample, roughly 9.8 milliliters in volume, was drawn into EDTA tubes. iRepertoire HTBI primers and Arm-PCR of CDR3 regions built TCR beta libraries. MiXCR, run by TCRdb on the multiplex PCR reads, gives a single entry per CDR3 protein. The sample gives some 450,000 distinct CDR3 sequences, roughly 15% of which show up once; about 10% is in the top ten. This same sample was also taken into another study, of T cells in Graves' hyperthyroidism and ophthalmopathy.

The source of this sequence is a woman under 40 with Graves disease. The sample was peripheral blood mononuclear cells (PBMCs), taken at new diagnosis, from a patient treated with antithyroid drugs. This rearrangement joins TRBV2 to TRBJ2-7, with TRBD1 as a possible D gene (7 bases). The CDR3 bases are TGTGCCAGCAGTGAGGGACAGCGGGCCTCCTACGAGCAGTACTTC. This encodes CASSEGQRASYEQYF.